The 16 T cell receptor beta chains given below trace back to one sample, sequenced in a study of CD8 T cells in ankylosing spondylitis. Study-level points and caveats: One TCR beta motif, made up of 7 or 8 highly homologous variants, appeared characteristic of ankylosing spondylitis blood.

Their antigens are not known. TCRdb fed the 5' RACE reads into MiXCR, producing one record per CDR3 protein. There are around 450,000 distinct CDR3 sequences in the sample; roughly 27% occur only once, and 0.89% lies in the top ten. Sequenced sample: blood, either unsorted or a sorted T cell fraction (not recorded which). All receptors derive from a male donor with ankylosing spondylitis.

There are a few counts of this clonotype. The rearrangement uses TRBV20-1 and TRBJ1-5; perhaps TRBD1 as D (5 bases). The CDR3 consists of 13 residues. Deletions cut 3 bases from V and 6 bases from J, with 12 bases between. CDR1 and CDR2 (germline): DFQATT, SNEGSKA (reference sequence). The DNA for the CDR3 is TGCAGTGCTAGGGCGACAGTTGGTCAGCCCCAGCATTTT. Translating it yields CSARATVGQPQHF.

This clonotype was counted only a few times. The chain employs TRBV29-1 and TRBJ2-1; 8 bases match TRBD1. The ends lost 7 bases at V and 7 bases at J; junction bases unmatched: 12. The CDR3 covers 14 residues. Germline values: CDR1 SQVTM, CDR2 ANQGSEA. This chain's CDR3 is CSARPGGQANEQFF. The CDR3 bases are TGCAGCGCCCGGCCCGGGGGACAGGCGAATGAGCAGTTCTTC.

The gene calls are TRBV7-9 and TRBJ1-5; the D gene is possibly TRBD1 (5 bases). Germline CDR1 is SEHNR and CDR2 is FQNEAQ (reference sequence). This CDR3 has 13 residues. Trimming removed 6 bases at V and 6 bases at J, with 12 bases between. The CDR3 here is CASSTGGGQPQHF. As DNA, the CDR3 is TGTGCCAGCAGTACCGGGGGTGGTCAGCCCCAGCATTTT.

The chain links TRBV5-1 to TRBJ2-5, with TRBD2 identical over 11 bases. CDR1 is SGHRS and CDR2 is YFSETQ in the germline V gene. CDR3 length: 16 residues. The junction had 4 bases not matched to a gene; V was cut back by 1 base and J by 2 bases. CDR3 protein: CASSLRLAGGQETQYF. The CDR3 DNA reads as TGCGCCAGCAGCTTGAGGCTAGCGGGAGGACAAGAGACCCAGTACTTC.

V usage is TRBV20-1 and J usage is TRBJ1-1; D remains unclear. V was shortened by 3 bases and J by 4 bases, with 6 bases between the two germline ends. Germline CDR1 is DFQATT and CDR2 is SNEGSKA (reference sequence). The CDR3 is 11 amino acids. CDR3 bases: TGCAGTGCTAGCAGGACCACTGAAGCTTTCTTT. Translation gives CSASRTTEAFF.

The chain employs TRBV6-5 and TRBJ2-7, with 8 nucleotides matching TRBD2. Germline values: CDR1 MNHEY, CDR2 SVGAGI. V trimming: 2 bases; J trimming: 3 bases; junction bases outside the gene matches: 6. CDR3 length: 15 amino acids. For the CDR3, the DNA is TGTGCCAGCAGTTACACGGCGGGGGGCCGCTACGAGCAGTACTTC. Its protein is CASSYTAGGRYEQYF.

This clonotype was picked up a small number of times. V gene TRBV29-1 combines with J gene TRBJ1-1; D is undetermined. Looked up from germline, CDR1 is SQVTM and CDR2 is ANQGSEA. The length of the CDR3 is 12 residues. V lost 5 bases to trimming and J lost 3 bases, with 10 bases between them. CDR3 region: CSVYSGYTEAFF. DNA of the CDR3: TGCAGCGTTTACAGTGGGTACACTGAAGCTTTCTTT.

The chain joins TRBV20-1 to TRBJ2-3; D not certain. CDR1 and CDR2 (germline): DFQATT, SNEGSKA (reference sequence). The CDR3 contains 12 residues. The V end lost 3 bases, the J end lost 4 bases, and 8 bases lay between the germline ends. For the CDR3, the DNA is TGCAGTGCTAGCCACTTGCCAGATACGCAGTATTTT. This sequence encodes CSASHLPDTQYF.

Only a few counts were recorded for this clonotype. The rearrangement links TRBV5-1 to TRBJ2-1; D might be TRBD2 (6 bases). The V and J ends lost 0 bases and 10 bases respectively, with 8 bases between them. Looked up from germline, CDR1 is SGHRS and CDR2 is YFSETQ. This CDR3 has 12 residues. The CDR3, as DNA: TGCGCCAGCAGCTTGGAGACTAGAGAGCAGTTCTTC. Its translation is CASSLETREQFF.

Only a few counts were recorded for this clonotype. This chain joins TRBV4-2 and TRBJ2-2; 7 positions agree with TRBD2. The CDR3 extends over 16 amino acids. Germline CDR1 LGHNA, CDR2 YNFKEQ. V dropped 1 base and J dropped 4; count of bases not matched to a gene: 6. Here the CDR3 DNA reads TGTGCCAGCAGCCAAGGAGCGGGGTCGGGCACCGGGGAGCTGTTTTTT. Its protein is CASSQGAGSGTGELFF.

This clonotype was counted a few times. The rearrangement links TRBV3-1 to TRBJ2-7; 10 nucleotides agree with TRBD2. This CDR3 has 15 residues. After removal of 1 base from V and 8 bases from J, the junction contained 8 bases not matched to a gene. Germline assignment: CDR1 LGHDT and CDR2 YNNKEL (reference sequence). The DNA for the CDR3 is TGTGCCAGCAGCCAAGTTCAGCGGGAGGGCCACAAGCAGTACTTC. This gives the protein CASSQVQREGHKQYF.

This chain joins TRBV11-2 and TRBJ2-2; 9 nucleotides line up with TRBD2. The CDR3 totals 16 residues. Trimming removed 10 bases from V and 0 bases from J; junction bases left unmatched: 9. Germline CDR1 is SGHAT and CDR2 is FQNNGV. The CDR3 DNA sequence: TGTGCCAACAGTATACTAGCGGGCTCGAACACCGGGGAGCTGTTTTTT. Residues: CANSILAGSNTGELFF.

This chain uses TRBV20-1 with TRBJ2-4; 8 positions agree with TRBD2. Losses at the gene ends were 6 bases for V and 8 bases for J; bases not matched to a gene: 9. Germline V gives CDR1 DFQATT, CDR2 SNEGSKA (reference sequence). CDR3 length equals 13 residues. The CDR3 nucleotides are TGCAGTGCAGCAAGAGCGGGAGAATACATTCAGTACTTC. Its translation: CSAARAGEYIQYF.

The chain is built from TRBV20-1 and TRBJ2-1; D is ambiguous. CDR1 is DFQATT and CDR2 is SNEGSKA in the germline V gene (reference sequence). This CDR3 contains 14 residues. Trimming took off 6 bases at V and 4 bases at J, with 16 bases between the two ends. This CDR3 is CSARRTALYNEQFF. CDR3 sequence (DNA): TGCAGTGCCCGCCGTACCGCCCTTTACAATGAGCAGTTCTTC.

In this sample, this clonotype turned up a few times. The rearrangement joins TRBV5-6 to TRBJ2-1, with TRBD2 identical over 8 bases. CDR3 length: 16 amino acids. Germline CDR1 reads SGHDT; CDR2 reads YYEEEE. V lost 2 bases and J lost 4; bases outside the gene matches: 8. CDR3 protein: CASSLNPAGVYNEQFF. CDR3 sequence (DNA): TGTGCCAGCAGCTTAAATCCAGCGGGAGTTTACAATGAGCAGTTCTTC.

This chain joins TRBV5-1 and TRBJ2-1; possibly TRBD1 for D (5 bases). Trimming pared 7 bases from V and 0 bases from J, leaving 11 bases between. Germline-derived CDR1 and CDR2 are SGHRS and YFSETQ. The CDR3 contains 14 residues. CDR3: CASGATASYNEQFF. In nucleotides, the CDR3 is TGCGCCAGCGGGGCTACTGCCTCCTACAATGAGCAGTTCTTC.